This T cell receptor beta chain was observed in a study of CD8+ T cells in alopecia areata. Study observations and caveats: In scalp, tofacitinib significantly decreased clonality and expanded CD8+ clones among the top 100.

The sequencing template was cDNA reverse transcribed from extracted RNA. Profiling relied on immunoSEQ multiplex PCR, and the TCRdb table lists in-frame clones only, not all of them. This repertoire shows roughly 220,000 clones, about two fifths found once; its top ten account for 0.48%. The CDR3 is 16 residues long. Germline V gene sequence: CDR1 MGHRA, CDR2 YSYEKL. V lost 3 bases, J lost 9 bases, and 23 bases lay in between. A word on this clone: No antigen is known for it.

Stated treatment: oral pan-JAK inhibitor, 5-10 mg twice daily. The chain links TRBV4-1 to TRBJ2-5, with D possibly being TRBD2 (6 bases). The sequencing here drew on CD4+ T cells sorted from blood, taken at roughly week 30, from a patient treated with tofacitinib. The clonotype originates from a human donor with alopecia areata. CDR3 nucleotides: TGCGCCAGCAGCCAGGCCCCCGGGTCCTTACGCGGGGCCCAGTACTTC. Encoded protein: CASSQAPGSLRGAQYF.